The source of this TCR beta chain is a study of blood T cell repertoires in COVID-19. For the study at large: COVID-19 samples collected from the United States, Italy and Spain covered acute and convalescent phases. Nucleic acid was either cDNA or gDNA, and it came from T cells, B-cell-depleted T cells, or PBMCs.

The length of the CDR3 is 13 residues. The V and J ends lost 6 bases and 7 bases respectively, with 15 bases between them. This clone showed up just once. Authors' analysis steps: Amplifying reference gene primers gave estimates of nucleated cell counts. TCRdb's table, derived via immunoSEQ multiplex PCR, lists solely in-frame clones and lacks some. That table gives V, J and clone size, and the DNA gave D and trimming. The sample contains about 120,000 clones, 60% to 85% of which appear only once. Sequencing was carried out using peripheral blood. The rearrangement uses TRBV12-3 or TRBV12-4 and TRBJ1-1; TRBD1 might be the D (6 bases). The TCR comes from a man aged 65 to 79 with acute or convalescent COVID-19. This CDR3 is CASSPDRPFEAFF. The CDR3 nucleotides read TGTGCCAGCAGCCCAGACAGGCCCTTTGAAGCTTTCTTT.